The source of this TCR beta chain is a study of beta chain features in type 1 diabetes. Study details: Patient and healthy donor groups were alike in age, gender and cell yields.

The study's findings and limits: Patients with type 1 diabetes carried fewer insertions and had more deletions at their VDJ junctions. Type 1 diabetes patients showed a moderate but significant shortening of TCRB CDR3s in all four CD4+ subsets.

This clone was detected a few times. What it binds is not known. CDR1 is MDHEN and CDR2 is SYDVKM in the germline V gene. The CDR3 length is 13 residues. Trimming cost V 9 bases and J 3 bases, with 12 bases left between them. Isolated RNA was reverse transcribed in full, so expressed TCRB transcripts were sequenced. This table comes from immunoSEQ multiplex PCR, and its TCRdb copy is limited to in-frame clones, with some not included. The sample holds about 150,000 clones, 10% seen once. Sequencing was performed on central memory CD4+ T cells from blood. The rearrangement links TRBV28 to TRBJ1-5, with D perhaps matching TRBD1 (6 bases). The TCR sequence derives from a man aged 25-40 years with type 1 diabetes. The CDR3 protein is CASGTGNNQPQHF. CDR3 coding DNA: TGTGCCAGTGGAACAGGGAACAATCAGCCCCAGCATTTT.